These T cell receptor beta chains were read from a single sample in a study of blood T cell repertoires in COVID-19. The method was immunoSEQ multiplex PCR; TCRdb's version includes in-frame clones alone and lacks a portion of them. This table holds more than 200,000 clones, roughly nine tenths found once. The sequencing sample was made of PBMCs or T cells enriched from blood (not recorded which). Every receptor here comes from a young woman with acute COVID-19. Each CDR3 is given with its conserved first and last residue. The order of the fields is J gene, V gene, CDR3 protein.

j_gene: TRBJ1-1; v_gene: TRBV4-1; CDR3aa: CASSQRAQGNTEAFF
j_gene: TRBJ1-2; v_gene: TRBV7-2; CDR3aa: CASSSRGGDGYTF
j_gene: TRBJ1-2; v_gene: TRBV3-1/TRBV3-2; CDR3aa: CASSQLTAGERGYTF
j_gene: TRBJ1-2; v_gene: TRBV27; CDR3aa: CASSRTARYGYTF
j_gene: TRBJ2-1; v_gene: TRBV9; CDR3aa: CASSLDSSAYNEQFF
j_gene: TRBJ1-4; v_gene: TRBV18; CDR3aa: CASSGGGATNEKLFF
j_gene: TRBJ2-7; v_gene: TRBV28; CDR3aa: CASSSGDYSGEQYF
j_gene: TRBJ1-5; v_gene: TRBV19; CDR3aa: CASSRPLGPDPGNQPQHF
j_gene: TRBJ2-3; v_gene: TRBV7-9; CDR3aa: CASSLSEYSTDTQYF
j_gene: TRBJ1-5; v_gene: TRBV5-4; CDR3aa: CASSSDTQPQHF
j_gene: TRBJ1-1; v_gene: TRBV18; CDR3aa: CASSPLLWPDRGRNLNTEAFF
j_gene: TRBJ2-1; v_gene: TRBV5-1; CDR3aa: CASSLDGDSSYNEQFF
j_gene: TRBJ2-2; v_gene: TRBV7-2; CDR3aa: CASSARLIANTGELFF
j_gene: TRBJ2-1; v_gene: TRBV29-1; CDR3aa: CSVVRDLYNEQFF
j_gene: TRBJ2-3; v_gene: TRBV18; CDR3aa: CASSPDSTDTQYF
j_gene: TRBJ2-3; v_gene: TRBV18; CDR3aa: CASSPGEPGKTQYF
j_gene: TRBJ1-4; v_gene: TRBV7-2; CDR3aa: CASSWDRGVNEKLFF
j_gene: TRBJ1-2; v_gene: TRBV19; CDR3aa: CASSMGTGYYGYTF
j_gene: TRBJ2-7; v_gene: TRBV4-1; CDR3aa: CASSPDRVNGEQYF
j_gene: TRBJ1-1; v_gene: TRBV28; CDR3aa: CAIGTATTEAFF
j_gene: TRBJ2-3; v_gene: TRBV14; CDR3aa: CASSQDALSGGTSDTDTQYF
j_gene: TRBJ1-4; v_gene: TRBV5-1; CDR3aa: CASSNSQATNEKLFF
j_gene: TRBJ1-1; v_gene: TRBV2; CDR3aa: CASIGQEPSEAFF
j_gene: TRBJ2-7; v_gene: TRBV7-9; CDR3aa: CASSPGQSSYEQYF
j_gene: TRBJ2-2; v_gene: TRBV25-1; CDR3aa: CASRGTGGRTGELFF
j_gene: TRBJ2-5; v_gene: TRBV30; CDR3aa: CAWASDQETQYF
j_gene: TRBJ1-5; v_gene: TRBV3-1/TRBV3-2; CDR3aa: CASSPDRGQDQPQHF
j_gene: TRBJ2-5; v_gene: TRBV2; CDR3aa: CASNVRQEETQYF
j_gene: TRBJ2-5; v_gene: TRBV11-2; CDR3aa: CASSLGDRDAETQYF
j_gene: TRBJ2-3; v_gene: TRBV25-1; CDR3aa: CASSDRTSGGAGTDTQYF
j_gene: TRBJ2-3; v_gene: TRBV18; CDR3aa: CASSLQGHTDTQYF
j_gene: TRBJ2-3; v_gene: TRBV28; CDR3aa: CASSFPPWGRRGGTDTQYF
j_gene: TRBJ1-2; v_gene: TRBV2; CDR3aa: CASSEPGTERAVDYGYTF
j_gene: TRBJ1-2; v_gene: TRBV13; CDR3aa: CASSPGLSNYGYTF
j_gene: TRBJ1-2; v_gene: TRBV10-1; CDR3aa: CASSESSGYGYTF
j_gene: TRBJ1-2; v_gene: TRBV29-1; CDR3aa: CSVDDRALGKGYTF
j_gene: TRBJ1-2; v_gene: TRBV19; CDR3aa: CASRSTDSYGYTF
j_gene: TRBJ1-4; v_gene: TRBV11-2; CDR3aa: CASSRDRDEKLFF